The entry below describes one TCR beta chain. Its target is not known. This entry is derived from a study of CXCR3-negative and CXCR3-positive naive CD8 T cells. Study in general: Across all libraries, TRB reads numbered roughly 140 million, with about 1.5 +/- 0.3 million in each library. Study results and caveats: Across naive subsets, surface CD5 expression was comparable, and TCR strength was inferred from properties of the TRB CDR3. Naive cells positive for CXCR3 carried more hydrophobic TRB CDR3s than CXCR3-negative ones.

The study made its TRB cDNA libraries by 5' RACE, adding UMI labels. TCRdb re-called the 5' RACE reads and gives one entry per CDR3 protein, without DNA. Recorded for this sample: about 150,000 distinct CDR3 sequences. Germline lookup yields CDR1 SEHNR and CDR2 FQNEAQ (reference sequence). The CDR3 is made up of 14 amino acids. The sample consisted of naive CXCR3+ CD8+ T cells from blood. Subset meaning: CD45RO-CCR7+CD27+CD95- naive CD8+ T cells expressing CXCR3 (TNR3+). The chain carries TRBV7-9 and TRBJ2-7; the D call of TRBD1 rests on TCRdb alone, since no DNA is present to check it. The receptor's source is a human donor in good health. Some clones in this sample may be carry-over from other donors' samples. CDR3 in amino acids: CASTVGRANYEQYF.